The sequence of this TCR beta chain was determined in a study of OX40 agonist ivuxolimab in advanced cancers. Across the study: As their treatment, patients were administered ivuxolimab, an agonistic anti-OX40 (CD134) antibody. Three individuals attained partial responses, comprising one hepatocellular carcinoma case and two cutaneous melanoma cases. Findings and limits, study-wide: Clonal expansion from baseline to week 6 occurred in both CD4+ and CD8+ T cells. The study found among the lowest clonal expansion in partial responders at 0.1-3.0 mg/kg.

Regarding this clone: Its antigen is still unknown.

Per germline, CDR1 SGHTA and CDR2 FQGNSA. CDR3 length: 15 amino acids. V lost 0 bases, J lost 1 base, and 2 bases stayed unmatched. Clones were sequenced by immunoSEQ multiplex PCR, and TCRdb holds only the in-frame ones, with some missing. The table lists about 95,000 clones, 70% to 90% of them singletons, with 3% to 4% in the top ten. The chain has TRBV7-2 and TRBJ2-5; 7 bases are a match to TRBD1. The receptor's source is an adult with an advanced solid tumor such as melanoma, head and neck, liver or kidney cancer. The sequenced sample was CD4+ or CD8+ T cells sorted from blood, obtained in a trial of the OX40 agonist ivuxolimab. CDR3 coding DNA: TGTGCCAGCAGCTTAGCTGGGGACAGCCAAGAGACCCAGTACTTC. Translating gives CASSLAGDSQETQYF.